This T cell receptor beta chain was found in a study of blood T cell repertoires in COVID-19 (dated by TCRdb to 2019 to 2021). Background for the entire study: The collaborator samples originated in the United States, Italy and Spain and spanned the acute and convalescent phases of COVID-19. The samples were drawn from two sources: the first 160 participants of the ongoing ImmuneRACE study, and 1,254 subjects contributed by 6 global collaborators. Sample metadata almost always included a de-identified subject ID, COVID-19 status, age in years and sex. HLA class I and class II types, where available, came from metadata supplied by the sample provider rather than from assay-based typing. The material from the prospective study consisted of cDNA or gDNA derived from T cells, B-cell-depleted T cells, or PBMCs. The dataset comprised deeply sampled blood TCRbeta repertoires from subjects exposed to, actively infected with, or recovered from COVID-19. The repertoires were released in a freely available public database meant as a resource for research on the immune response to SARS-CoV-2.

What the research found in general, with its limitations: Clinical and demographic metadata were provided uncurated, with the amount varying by source and participant.

The collaborating institutions used their own protocols to collect whole blood in K2EDTA tubes. For TCRbeta analysis, collaborator samples were shipped as frozen whole blood, as isolated PBMCs, or as DNA extracted from either sample type. CDR1 and CDR2, looked up from the germline V gene (reference sequence), are GTSNPN and SVGIG. The germline ends are 13 bases apart after V is trimmed by 7 bases and J by 1 base. From the cysteine up to the phenylalanine, the CDR3 has a length of 13 residues. This entry keeps only the CDR3 DNA: 39 bases, framed from base 1. About this clone itself: Its antigen is unknown. Within one base of it there is no much larger clone, and no base qualities were kept.

TCRbeta CDR3 regions were amplified from genomic DNA by means of the immunoSEQ Assay, a bias-controlled multiplex PCR. Concerning the study's data processing: Within the assay, amplification of reference gene primers was used to estimate how many nucleated cells each sample contained. To quantify the absolute abundance of each unique TCRbeta CDR3 rearrangement, sequence reads were collapsed and filtered. For each sample, productive Simpson clonality was calculated as the square root of Simpson's diversity index across productive rearrangements. TCRdb retrieved this table from immuneACCESS and kept in-frame rearrangements only. Not all clones are present; in checked studies, unresolved V genes account for under half, and no reason is known for the remainder. The DNA was the basis for D and trimming; V, J and clone size are from that table. The sample includes just over 650,000 clones, with just under 90% observed a single time. Under 0.3% of the sample goes to the ten largest clones.

The chain is made from TRBV30 and TRBJ1-1, with no D gene named confidently. What was sequenced was peripheral blood. The sequence was obtained from a woman aged 18-30 years with acute or convalescent COVID-19. The nucleotide sequence reads TGTGCCTTGGAGCACGCATGGAACACTGAAGCTTTCTTT. It is translated as CALEHAWNTEAFF.